The 21 T cell receptor beta chains below all came from one sample that was sequenced in a study of vaccination effects on CD4 cells after COVID-19. These TCRs' antigens remain unknown. Under the ViraFEST assay, PBMC were stimulated with viral peptide pools so that antigen-specific CD4+ T cells expanded. Sequencing was performed afterwards. The authors isolated CD4+ T cells after less than eleven days of culture. Among the vaccine recipients, none had a prior SARS-CoV-2 infection, and nucleocapsid antibodies were negative. Profiling relied on immunoSEQ multiplex PCR, and the TCRdb table lists in-frame clones only, not all of them. The sample comprises tens of thousands of clones, about 79% of which are singletons, and 3.5% to 4.5% rests with the top ten. Here the sequenced sample was CD4+ T cells from PBMCs cultured with HCoV-OC43 spike peptides, taken before COVID-19 vaccination. This sample's subset: HCoV-OC43 spike overlapping peptide pool stimulation. The source of these receptors is a human donor who received a COVID-19 vaccine.

The V call is TRBV2, the J call TRBJ1-1; tentative D call: TRBD1 (5 bases). Deletions cut 8 bases from V and 3 bases from J, with 13 bases between. This CDR3 has 13 residues. Germline values: CDR1 SNHLY, CDR2 FYNNEI. The CDR3 sequence: CASGRGSDTEAFF. In DNA form, the CDR3 reads TGTGCCAGCGGGAGGGGATCGGACACTGAAGCTTTCTTT.

The chain recombines TRBV7-8 with TRBJ1-1, with D unresolved. Germline CDR1 reads SGHVS; CDR2 reads FQNEAQ. Trimming removed 5 bases at V and 4 bases at J, with 11 bases between. The CDR3 length is 13 residues. The CDR3 region has the DNA TGTGCCAGCAGCCCCCGGGTGGGCACTGAAGCTTTCTTT. Protein product: CASSPRVGTEAFF.

This clone came up once. The V gene is TRBV5-5, the J gene TRBJ2-7; D is possibly TRBD2 (7 bases). The CDR3 extends over 14 amino acids. With 0 bases removed from V and 2 bases from J, the gap between germline ends came to 9 bases. Germline CDR1 is SGHKS and CDR2 is YYEKEE (reference sequence). The CDR3 here is CASSLAGGPYEQYV. As DNA, the CDR3 is TGTGCCAGCAGCTTGGCGGGGGGCCCCTACGAGCAGTACGTC.

V usage is TRBV9 and J usage is TRBJ1-5; D remains ambiguous. V was clipped by 3 bases and J by 3 bases, with 10 bases between them. The CDR3 is 14 amino acids. The germline V gene has CDR1 SGDLS and CDR2 YYNGEE. The CDR3 DNA sequence: TGTGCCAGCAGCGGGGCAAGTTCCAATCAGCCCCAGCATTTT. This encodes CASSGASSNQPQHF.

This clone was recorded once. This chain joins TRBV27 and TRBJ1-1; tentatively, D is TRBD1 (5 bases). Germline values: CDR1 MNHEY, CDR2 SMNVEV (reference sequence). Trimming left V 6 bases short and J 5 bases short, with 25 bases between. CDR3 length: 17 amino acids. The CDR3 DNA reads as TGTGCCAGCAGAGCACGGACGGCGACGTTGGCAGGGACTGAAGCTTTCTTT. The encoded protein is CASRARTATLAGTEAFF.

The chain couples TRBV21-1 to TRBJ2-2. TRBV21-1 is termed a pseudogene. The CDR3 has 14 amino acids. This CDR3 is CASSKGTNTGELFF. The CDR3 region has the DNA TGTGCCAGCAGCAAAGGGACGAACACCGGGGAGCTGTTTTTT.

The chain carries TRBV20-1 and TRBJ2-5; D is unclear. V lost 3 bases and J 1 base, leaving 3 bases between the germline ends. CDR3 size: 11 residues. Per the germline V gene, CDR1 is DFQATT and CDR2 is SNEGSKA (reference sequence). CDR3 amino acids: CSASVQETQYF. The CDR3 coding sequence is TGCAGTGCTAGCGTCCAAGAGACCCAGTACTTC.

The V call is TRBV3-1 (or the pseudogene TRBV3-2), the J call TRBJ2-3, with D tentatively TRBD2 (5 bases). The CDR3 extends over 16 amino acids. Between the trimmed V and J ends, which lost 4 bases and 0 bases, there was a span of 14 bases. Germline V gene lookup returns CDR1 LGHDT and CDR2 YNNKEL (reference sequence). The CDR3 reads CASSLRTGTSTDTQYF. The CDR3, as DNA: TGTGCCAGCAGCCTACGAACGGGAACTAGCACAGATACGCAGTATTTT.

This chain joins TRBV5-1 and TRBJ2-7; a possible D gene is TRBD1 (6 bases). From germline, CDR1 is SGHRS and CDR2 YFSETQ. The CDR3 is 14 residues long. CDR3 nucleotide sequence: TGCGACAACAGCAGGAGACAGGTGACCTACGAGCAGTACGTC. It specifies CDNSRRQVTYEQYV.

V is TRBV28 and J is TRBJ2-5; TRBD1 matches at 9 bases. V lost 2 bases and J lost 2; bases outside the gene matches: 6. The germline V gene encodes CDR1 MDHEN and CDR2 SYDVKM. The CDR3 spans 16 residues. The CDR3 DNA follows: TGTGCCAGCAGTTTACTAGGGACAGGGTCGCAAGAGACCCAGTACTTC. This translates into CASSLLGTGSQETQYF.

The chain joins TRBV28 to TRBJ1-4, with D perhaps matching TRBD1 (5 bases). V gave up 3 bases and J gave up 5 bases, with 13 bases separating them. Germline CDR1 reads MDHEN; CDR2 reads SYDVKM. This CDR3 is 15 amino acids long. As DNA, the CDR3 is TGTGCCAGCAGTTTTGGGGGAGGGGAAAATGAAAAACTGTTTTTT. It is translated as CASSFGGGENEKLFF.

The chain is built from TRBV7-3 and TRBJ2-5; 16 bases are shared with TRBD2. This CDR3 region has 19 residues. The trim removed 3 bases at V and 3 bases at J, leaving 10 bases unmatched. Germline V gene data show CDR1 as SGHTA and CDR2 as FQGTGA. The CDR3 nucleotides are TGTGCCAGCAGCTTGCCTCAACCGGGACTAGCGGGGGGGGAAGAGACCCAGTACTTC. Protein: CASSLPQPGLAGGEETQYF. The variable domain in full, with the rest retrieved from reference TRBV7-3 and TRBJ2-5, is GAGVSQTPSNKVTEKGKYVELRCDPISGHTALYWYRQSLGQGPEFLIYFQGTGAADDSGLPNDRFFAVRPEGSVSTLKIQRTERGDSAVYLCASSLPQPGLAGGEETQYFGPGTRLLVL.

The V call is TRBV2, the J call TRBJ1-3, with D unclear. V was pared by 10 bases and J by 4 bases, with 11 bases between. Germline CDR1 reads SNHLY; CDR2 reads FYNNEI. The CDR3 contains 12 residues. This chain's CDR3 is CAKSQPGNTIYF. The DNA of the CDR3 is TGTGCCAAGTCCCAACCAGGAAACACCATATATTTT. The full variable domain, its missing parts supplied by reference TRBV2 and TRBJ1-3, is EPEVTQTPSHQVTQMGQEVILRCVPISNHLYFYWYRQILGQKVEFLVSFYNNEISEKSEIFDDQFSVERPDGSNFTLKIRSTKLEDSAMYFCAKSQPGNTIYFGEGSWLTVV.

This clone was seen a single time. This specimen includes other DNA sequences encoding the same CDR3. V gene TRBV6-1 combines with J gene TRBJ1-2; D gene ambiguous. From germline, CDR1 is MNHNS and CDR2 SASEGT. The CDR3 runs to 11 residues. Trimming removed 1 base from V and 8 bases from J, with 5 bases in between. The CDR3 loop reads CASSEGFGYTF. CDR3 in DNA: TGTGCCAGCAGTGAAGGTTTCGGCTACACCTTC.

The gene calls are TRBV27 and TRBJ2-1; 9 bases align to TRBD1. The junction had 7 bases not matched to a gene; V was cut back by 10 bases and J by 6 bases. The CDR3 has 13 residues. Germline lookup yields CDR1 MNHEY and CDR2 SMNVEV (reference sequence). The CDR3 DNA sequence: TGTGCCACCCGCCCGACAGGGGGCAATGAGCAGTTCTTC. This gives the protein CATRPTGGNEQFF.

The CDR3 DNA reads TGTGCCAGCAGTGAGGAGACGGGACCAAACTATGGCTACACCTTC. Encoded protein: CASSEETGPNYGYTF. The rearrangement links TRBV2 to TRBJ1-2, with D perhaps matching TRBD1 (5 bases). The CDR3 consists of 15 residues. The germline V gene has CDR1 SNHLY and CDR2 FYNNEI. V was clipped by 3 bases and J by 2 bases, with 13 bases between them.

This sequence joins TRBV28 and TRBJ2-2; no reliable D call. CDR3 length equals 12 residues. From germline, CDR1 is MDHEN and CDR2 SYDVKM. The germline V and J ends were trimmed by 11 bases and 8 bases, with 15 bases remaining between them. The CDR3 reads CASLTSGGELFF. In nucleotides, the CDR3 is TGTGCCTCCCTAACTTCCGGGGGGGAGCTGTTTTTT.

The rearrangement uses TRBV19 and TRBJ2-5; the match to TRBD1 covers 8 bases. The J segment lost 4 bases and the V segment lost 5 bases, leaving 9 bases of the junction unmatched. Germline V gene data show CDR1 as LNHDA and CDR2 as SQIVND (reference sequence). The CDR3 is 15 amino acids. For the CDR3, the DNA is TGTGCCAGTAGTGCGAGACAGGGGCCCGTAGAGACCCAGTACTTC. This encodes CASSARQGPVETQYF.

J is TRBJ1-1 and V is TRBV29-1, with D perhaps TRBD1 (5 bases). The germline gives CDR1 SQVTM, CDR2 ANQGSEA. The CDR3 consists of 13 residues. Trimming removed 7 bases at V and 4 bases at J, with 16 bases between. CDR3 in amino acids: CSERDGFGTEAFF. Here the CDR3 DNA reads TGCAGCGAGAGGGACGGGTTTGGCACTGAAGCTTTCTTT.

The gene calls are TRBV6-1 and TRBJ2-5; D perhaps matches TRBD1 (5 bases). V lost 2 bases to trimming and J lost 5 bases, with 15 bases between them. CDR3 length: 15 residues. Germline CDR1 is MNHNS and CDR2 is SASEGT. The CDR3 nucleotides read TGTGCCAGCAGTGAAACCCAGGGAAAGAGGGAGACCCAGTACTTC. It encodes CASSETQGKRETQYF.

The chain is built from TRBV5-5 and TRBJ2-2, with D perhaps TRBD1 (6 bases). CDR1 is SGHKS and CDR2 is YYEKEE in the germline V gene (reference sequence). The CDR3 contains 14 residues. Trimming stripped 5 bases from V and 3 bases from J, with 11 bases between. The CDR3 spells CASRTGADTGELFF. For the CDR3, the DNA is TGTGCCAGCAGGACAGGTGCGGACACCGGGGAGCTGTTTTTT.